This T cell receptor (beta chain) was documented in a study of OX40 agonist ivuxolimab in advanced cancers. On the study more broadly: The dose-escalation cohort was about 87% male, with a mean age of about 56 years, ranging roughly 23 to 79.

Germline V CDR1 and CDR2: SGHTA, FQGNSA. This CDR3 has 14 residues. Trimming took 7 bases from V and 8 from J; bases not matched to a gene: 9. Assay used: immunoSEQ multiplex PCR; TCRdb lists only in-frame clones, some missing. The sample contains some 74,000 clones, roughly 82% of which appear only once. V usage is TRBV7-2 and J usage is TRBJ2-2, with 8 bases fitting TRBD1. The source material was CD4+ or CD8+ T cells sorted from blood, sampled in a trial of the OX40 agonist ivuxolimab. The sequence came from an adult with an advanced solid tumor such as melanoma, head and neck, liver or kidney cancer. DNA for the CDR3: TGTGCCAGCACCGTCCAGGGGGCGCGTGGGGAGCTGTTTTTT. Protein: CASTVQGARGELFF.